Listed here are 8 T cell receptor beta chains from one sample, sequenced in a study of blood T cell repertoires in COVID-19. This table comes from immunoSEQ multiplex PCR, and its TCRdb copy is limited to in-frame clones, with some not included. The table shows some 300,000 clones, with around 90% occurring only once. The sample consisted of PBMCs or T cells enriched from blood (not recorded which). The receptors derive from a woman between 40 and 50 years old who had recovered from COVID-19.

The chain has TRBV7-2 and TRBJ1-6; a weak D match, TRBD1 (5 bases). CDR1 is SGHTA and CDR2 is FQGNSA in the germline V gene. V was trimmed by 7 bases and J by 6 bases, leaving 16 bases between them. This CDR3 comprises 15 residues. CDR3 protein: CASTPGSGSNSPLHF. In nucleotides, the CDR3 is TGTGCCAGCACCCCAGGGTCAGGGTCTAATTCACCCCTCCACTTT.

V is TRBV6-2 or TRBV6-3 and J is TRBJ2-1; 9 bases agree with TRBD1. The CDR3 consists of 17 residues. V trimming: 0 bases; J trimming: 10 bases; junction bases outside the gene matches: 13. Germline V CDR1 and CDR2: MNHEY, SVGEGT. The CDR3 is CASSYSIVQGADGEQFF. CDR3 coding DNA: TGTGCCAGCAGTTACTCGATAGTACAGGGGGCAGACGGCGAGCAGTTCTTC.

The chain joins TRBV7-2 to TRBJ1-5; D is perhaps TRBD1 (5 bases). Germline V gives CDR1 SGHTA, CDR2 FQGNSA. V was shortened by 2 bases and J by 0 bases, with 20 bases between the two germline ends. The CDR3 runs 19 residues. For the CDR3, the DNA is TGTGCCAGCAGCTTACCAGGCAGGGAATTCACCGATAGCAATCAGCCCCAGCATTTT. Its protein is CASSLPGREFTDSNQPQHF.

V is TRBV19 and J is TRBJ2-5, with 10 bases identical to TRBD1. Germline-derived CDR1 and CDR2 are LNHDA and SQIVND (reference sequence). The CDR3 consists of 15 residues. With V trimmed by 8 bases and J by 7 bases, 13 bases remained unmatched. The CDR3 loop is CASGTGTGADGTQYF. CDR3 nucleotides: TGTGCCAGTGGGACCGGGACAGGGGCGGACGGGACCCAGTACTTC.

The sample holds a few counts of this clone. The chain links TRBV6-5 to TRBJ1-2; 8 bases fit TRBD1. This CDR3 has 13 residues. Trimming at V came to 4 bases and at J to 6 bases, leaving 4 bases not matched to a gene. Per the germline V gene, CDR1 is MNHEY and CDR2 is SVGAGI. The CDR3 here is CASSSRGHDGYTF. CDR3 bases: TGTGCCAGCAGTTCCAGGGGGCACGATGGCTACACCTTC.

The chain recombines TRBV7-9 with TRBJ2-7, with 8 bases lining up with TRBD1. CDR3 length: 16 amino acids. Germline V CDR1 and CDR2: SEHNR, FQNEAQ (reference sequence). V lost 5 bases to trimming and J lost 2 bases; unmatched junction nucleotides: 11. This CDR3 reads CASSTERAGGTYEQYF. In DNA form, the CDR3 reads TGTGCCAGCAGCACGGAAAGGGCAGGGGGCACCTACGAGCAGTACTTC. Full variable domain (rest looked up from reference TRBV7-9 and TRBJ2-7): DTGVSQNPRHKITKRGQNVTFRCDPISEHNRLYWYRQTLGQGPEFLTYFQNEAQLEKSRLLSDRFSAERPKGSFSTLEIQRTEQGDSAMYLCASSTERAGGTYEQYFGPGTRLTVT.

For the CDR3, the DNA is TGTGCCTGGAGTGTACCCCTCGGCGAGCAGTACTTC. The encoded protein is CAWSVPLGEQYF. This chain connects TRBV30 to TRBJ2-7, with D unresolved. This CDR3 comprises 12 residues. Trimming removed 0 bases at V and 6 bases at J, with 9 bases between. Germline V CDR1 and CDR2: GTSNPN, SVGIG (reference sequence).

The chain recombines TRBV5-1 with TRBJ2-3, with 8 bases matching TRBD2. The junction had 20 bases not matched to a gene; V was cut back by 5 bases and J by 0 bases. This CDR3 spans 20 amino acids. CDR1 is SGHRS, CDR2 YFSETQ, per germline. The CDR3 nucleotides read TGCGCCAGCAGGGGGGCGGAGCGGGGGATTGGAGCAACTAGCACAGATACGCAGTATTTT. This sequence encodes CASRGAERGIGATSTDTQYF.